This TCR beta chain appears in the sequencing data of a study of cytomegalovirus exposure and HLA in healthy donors. This clone showed up just once. Those who donated were healthy bone marrow donors. The V gene end was trimmed by 8 bases and the J gene end by 5 bases; junction bases not matched to a gene: 13. This CDR3 has 15 amino acids. Per the germline V gene, CDR1 is SEHNR and CDR2 is FQNEAQ (reference sequence). The PCR had 60 Vbeta and 13 Jbeta primers. Only in-frame clones appear in the TCRdb table, and some are missing; sequencing was by immunoSEQ multiplex PCR. This sample has approximately 160,000 clones; around 80% occur once, and the top ten carry 1%.

Sequenced input: PBMCs. The source of this sequence is a woman between 45 and 60 years old in good health and CMV-seropositive. The chain uses TRBV7-9 and TRBJ2-5; 8 bases line up with TRBD2. The CDR3 sequence: CASEVAGLASETQYF. Here the CDR3 DNA reads TGTGCCAGCGAAGTAGCAGGACTAGCAAGCGAGACCCAGTACTTC.